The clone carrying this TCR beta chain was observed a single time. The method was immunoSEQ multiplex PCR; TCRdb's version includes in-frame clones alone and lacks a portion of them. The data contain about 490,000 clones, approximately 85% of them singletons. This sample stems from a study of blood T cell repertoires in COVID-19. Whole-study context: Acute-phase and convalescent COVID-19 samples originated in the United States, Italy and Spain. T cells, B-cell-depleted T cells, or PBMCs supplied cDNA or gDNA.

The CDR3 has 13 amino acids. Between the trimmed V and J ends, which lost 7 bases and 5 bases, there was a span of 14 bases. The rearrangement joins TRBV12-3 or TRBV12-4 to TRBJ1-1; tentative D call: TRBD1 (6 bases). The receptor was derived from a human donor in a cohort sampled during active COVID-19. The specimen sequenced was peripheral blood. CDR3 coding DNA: TGTGCCAGCAACCAACAGGGTTCGACTGAAGCTTTCTTT. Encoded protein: CASNQQGSTEAFF.